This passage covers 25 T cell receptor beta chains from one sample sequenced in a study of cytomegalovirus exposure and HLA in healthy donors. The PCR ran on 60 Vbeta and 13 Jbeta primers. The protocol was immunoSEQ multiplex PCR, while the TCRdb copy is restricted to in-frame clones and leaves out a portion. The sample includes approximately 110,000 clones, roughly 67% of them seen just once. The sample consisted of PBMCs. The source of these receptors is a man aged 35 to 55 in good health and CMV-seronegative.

DNA for the CDR3: TGTGCCAGCAGCTTAGATATCGGACAGGGGATTTATCAGCCCCAGCATTTT. Protein sequence: CASSLDIGQGIYQPQHF. The rearrangement uses TRBV7-8 and TRBJ1-5, with TRBD1 matching over 9 bases. The germline gives CDR1 SGHVS, CDR2 FQNEAQ. The CDR3 has 17 amino acids. J was trimmed by 5 bases and V by 1 base; bases with no gene match: 9.

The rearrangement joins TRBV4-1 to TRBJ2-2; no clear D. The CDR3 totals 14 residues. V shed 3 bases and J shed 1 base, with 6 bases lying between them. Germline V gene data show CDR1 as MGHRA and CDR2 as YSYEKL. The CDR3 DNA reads TGCGCCAGCAGCCACGTCAGGAACACCGGGGAGCTGTTTTTT. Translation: CASSHVRNTGELFF.

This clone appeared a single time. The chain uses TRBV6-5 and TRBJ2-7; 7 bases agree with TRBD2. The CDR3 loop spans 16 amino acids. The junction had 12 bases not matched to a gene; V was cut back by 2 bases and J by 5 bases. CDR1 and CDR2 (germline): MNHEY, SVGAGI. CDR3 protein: CASSYGGGVNFHEQYF. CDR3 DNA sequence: TGTGCCAGCAGTTACGGGGGAGGGGTTAATTTCCACGAGCAGTACTTC.

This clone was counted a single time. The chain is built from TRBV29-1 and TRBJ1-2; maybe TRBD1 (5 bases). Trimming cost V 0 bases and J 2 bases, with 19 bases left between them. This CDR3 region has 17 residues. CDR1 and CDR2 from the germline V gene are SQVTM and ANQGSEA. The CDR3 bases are TGCAGCGTTGAAGATCTGGGTCAGGGTGGCGACAACTATGGCTACACCTTC. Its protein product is CSVEDLGQGGDNYGYTF.

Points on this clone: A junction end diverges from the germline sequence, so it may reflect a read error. The CDR3 nucleotides read TGCGTCAGCAGCCGGACCGGGGTGGGACAGATATACAATGAGCAGTTCTTC. It is translated as CVSSRTGVGQIYNEQFF. V gene TRBV4-3 combines with J gene TRBJ2-1; TRBD1 agrees at 7 bases. Germline V gene lookup returns CDR1 LGHNA and CDR2 YSLEER. The length of the CDR3 is 17 residues.

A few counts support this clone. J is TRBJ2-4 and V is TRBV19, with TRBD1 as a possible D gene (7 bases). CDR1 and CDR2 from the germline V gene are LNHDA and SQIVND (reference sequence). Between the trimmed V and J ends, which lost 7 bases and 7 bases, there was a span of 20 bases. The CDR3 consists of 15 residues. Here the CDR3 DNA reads TGTGCCAGTAATGGAGGGGGCGCGAGATTCAACATTCAGTACTTC. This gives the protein CASNGGGARFNIQYF. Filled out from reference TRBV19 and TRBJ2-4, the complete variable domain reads DGGITQSPKYLFRKEGQNVTLSCEQNLNHDAMYWYRQDPGQGLRLIYYSQIVNDFQKGDIAEGYSVSREKKESFPLTVTSAQKNPTAFYLCASNGGGARFNIQYFGAGTRLSVL.

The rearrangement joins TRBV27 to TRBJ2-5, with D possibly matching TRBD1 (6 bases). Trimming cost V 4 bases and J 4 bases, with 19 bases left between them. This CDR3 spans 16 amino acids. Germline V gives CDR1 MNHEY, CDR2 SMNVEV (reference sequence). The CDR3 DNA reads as TGTGCCAGCAGTTCTACTGGACAGCCCCCGGCAGAGACCCAGTACTTC. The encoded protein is CASSSTGQPPAETQYF.

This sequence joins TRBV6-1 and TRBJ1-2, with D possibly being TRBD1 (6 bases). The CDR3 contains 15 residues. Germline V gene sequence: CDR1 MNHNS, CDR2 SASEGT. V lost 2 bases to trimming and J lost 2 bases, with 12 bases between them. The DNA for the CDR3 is TGTGCCAGCAGTGAATGGTGGCAGGGGAACTATGGCTACACCTTC. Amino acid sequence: CASSEWWQGNYGYTF.

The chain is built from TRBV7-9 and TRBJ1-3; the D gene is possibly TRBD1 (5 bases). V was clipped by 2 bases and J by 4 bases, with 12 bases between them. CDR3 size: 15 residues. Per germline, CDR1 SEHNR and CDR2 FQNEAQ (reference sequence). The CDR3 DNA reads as TGTGCCAGCAGCTTACCTCAGGGAACCGGAAACACCATATATTTT. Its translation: CASSLPQGTGNTIYF.

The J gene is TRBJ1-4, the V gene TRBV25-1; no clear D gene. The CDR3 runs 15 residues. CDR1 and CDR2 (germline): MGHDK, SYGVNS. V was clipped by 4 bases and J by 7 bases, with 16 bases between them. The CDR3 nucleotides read TGTGCCAGCAGTGTATCCGTCGGTCGGTTTGAAAAACTGTTTTTT. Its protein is CASSVSVGRFEKLFF.

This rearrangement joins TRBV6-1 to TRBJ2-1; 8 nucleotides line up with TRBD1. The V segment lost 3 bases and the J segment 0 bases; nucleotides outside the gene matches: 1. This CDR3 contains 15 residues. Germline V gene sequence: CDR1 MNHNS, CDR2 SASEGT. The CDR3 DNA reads TGTGCCAGCAGTGAGGGACAGGCCTCCTACAATGAGCAGTTCTTC. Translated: CASSEGQASYNEQFF.

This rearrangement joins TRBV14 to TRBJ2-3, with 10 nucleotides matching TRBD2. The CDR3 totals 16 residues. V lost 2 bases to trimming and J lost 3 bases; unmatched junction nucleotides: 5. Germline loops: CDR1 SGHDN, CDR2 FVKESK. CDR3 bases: TGTGCCAGCAGCCAAAGAAGCGGGGGGGTAACAGATACGCAGTATTTT. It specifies CASSQRSGGVTDTQYF. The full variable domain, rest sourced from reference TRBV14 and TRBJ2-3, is EAGVTQFPSHSVIEKGQTVTLRCDPISGHDNLYWYRRVMGKEIKFLLHFVKESKQDESGMPNNRFLAERTGGTYSTLKVQPAELEDSGVYFCASSQRSGGVTDTQYFGPGTRLTVL.

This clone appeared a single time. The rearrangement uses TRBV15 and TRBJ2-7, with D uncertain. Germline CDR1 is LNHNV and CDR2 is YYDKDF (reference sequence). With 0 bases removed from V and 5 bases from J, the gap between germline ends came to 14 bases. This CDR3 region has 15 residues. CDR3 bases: TGTGCCACCAGCAGAGACTTCAGGATGGTCGACGAGCAGTACTTC. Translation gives CATSRDFRMVDEQYF.

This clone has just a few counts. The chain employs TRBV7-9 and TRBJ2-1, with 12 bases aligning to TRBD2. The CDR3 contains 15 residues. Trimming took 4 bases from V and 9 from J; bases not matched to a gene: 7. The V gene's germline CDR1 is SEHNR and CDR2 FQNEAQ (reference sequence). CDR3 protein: CASSSPSGGVFEQFF. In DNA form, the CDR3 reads TGTGCCAGCAGCTCGCCTAGCGGGGGGGTGTTTGAGCAGTTCTTC.

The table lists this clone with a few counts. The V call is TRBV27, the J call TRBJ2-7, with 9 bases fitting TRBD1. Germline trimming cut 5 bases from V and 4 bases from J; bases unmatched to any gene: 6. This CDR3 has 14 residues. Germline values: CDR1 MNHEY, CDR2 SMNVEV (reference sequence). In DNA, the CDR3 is TGTGCCAGCAGTGCAACAGGGGGCCCTTACGAGCAGTACTTC. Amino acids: CASSATGGPYEQYF.

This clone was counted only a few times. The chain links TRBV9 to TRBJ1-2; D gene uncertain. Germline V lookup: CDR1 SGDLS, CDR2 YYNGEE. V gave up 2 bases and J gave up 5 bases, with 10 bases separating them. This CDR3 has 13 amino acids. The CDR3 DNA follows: TGTGCCAGCAGCGTCCTTCCCCCTTATGGCTACACCTTC. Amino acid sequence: CASSVLPPYGYTF. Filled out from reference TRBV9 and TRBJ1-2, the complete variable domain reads DSGVTQTPKHLITATGQRVTLRCSPRSGDLSVYWYQQSLDQGLQFLIQYYNGEERAKGNILERFSAQQFPDLHSELNLSSLELGDSALYFCASSVLPPYGYTFGSGTRLTVV.

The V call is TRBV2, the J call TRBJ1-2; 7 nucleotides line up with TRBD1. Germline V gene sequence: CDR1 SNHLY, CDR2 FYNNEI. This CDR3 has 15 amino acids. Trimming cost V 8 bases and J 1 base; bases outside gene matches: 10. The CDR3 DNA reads TGTGCCAGCCACCGGGGGCAGGGGGATAACTATGGCTACACCTTC. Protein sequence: CASHRGQGDNYGYTF.

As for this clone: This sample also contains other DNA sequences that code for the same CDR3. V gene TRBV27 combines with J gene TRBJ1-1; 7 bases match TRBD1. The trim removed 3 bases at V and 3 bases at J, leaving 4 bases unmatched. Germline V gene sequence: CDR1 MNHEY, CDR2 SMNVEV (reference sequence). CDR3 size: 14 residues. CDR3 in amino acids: CASSLTGRDTEAFF. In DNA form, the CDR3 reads TGTGCCAGCAGTTTGACAGGGCGAGACACTGAAGCTTTCTTT.

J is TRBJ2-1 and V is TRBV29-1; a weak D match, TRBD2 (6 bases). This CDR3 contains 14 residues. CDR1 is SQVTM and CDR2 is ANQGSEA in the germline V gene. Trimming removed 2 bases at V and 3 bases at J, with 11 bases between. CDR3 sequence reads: CSVEWGDVYNEQFF. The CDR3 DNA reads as TGCAGCGTTGAATGGGGGGATGTCTACAATGAGCAGTTCTTC.

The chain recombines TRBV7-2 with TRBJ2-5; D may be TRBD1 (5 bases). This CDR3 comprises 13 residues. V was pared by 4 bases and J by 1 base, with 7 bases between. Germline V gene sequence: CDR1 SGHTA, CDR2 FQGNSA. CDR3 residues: CASSSQGQETQYF. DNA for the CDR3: TGTGCCAGCAGCTCCCAGGGCCAAGAGACCCAGTACTTC.

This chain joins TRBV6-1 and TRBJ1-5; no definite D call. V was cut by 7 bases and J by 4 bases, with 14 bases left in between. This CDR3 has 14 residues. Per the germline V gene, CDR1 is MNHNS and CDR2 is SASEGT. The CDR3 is CASIPMFGNQPQHF. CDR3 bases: TGTGCCAGCATCCCCATGTTCGGGAATCAGCCCCAGCATTTT.

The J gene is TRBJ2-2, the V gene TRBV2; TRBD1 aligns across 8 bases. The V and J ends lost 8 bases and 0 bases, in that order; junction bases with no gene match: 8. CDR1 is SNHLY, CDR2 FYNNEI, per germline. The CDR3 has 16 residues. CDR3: CASEVRGPANTGELFF. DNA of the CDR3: TGTGCCAGCGAGGTCAGGGGGCCCGCGAACACCGGGGAGCTGTTTTTT.

In DNA, the CDR3 is TGTGCCACACCCCTGGGACAGGGGAAAGGCGGGGAGCTGTTTTTT. Protein: CATPLGQGKGGELFF. This chain joins TRBV5-4 and TRBJ2-2, with 10 bases that match TRBD1. CDR3 size: 15 residues. Trimming removed 9 bases from V and 7 bases from J; junction bases left unmatched: 12. Germline V CDR1 and CDR2: SGHNT, YYREEE (reference sequence).

The CDR3 nucleotides are TGTGCCAGCTCACCATTTAGCGGGGGGCTTCAAGAGACCCAGTACTTC. This translates into CASSPFSGGLQETQYF. The J gene is TRBJ2-5, the V gene TRBV18; 10 positions match TRBD2. The length of the CDR3 is 16 residues. CDR1 is KGHSH, CDR2 LQKENI, per germline. V lost 2 bases to trimming and J lost 2 bases; unmatched junction nucleotides: 5.

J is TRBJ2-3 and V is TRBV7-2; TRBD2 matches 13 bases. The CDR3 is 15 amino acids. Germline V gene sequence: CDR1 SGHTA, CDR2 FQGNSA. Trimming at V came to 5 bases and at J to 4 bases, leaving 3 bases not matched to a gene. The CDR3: CASSTGLAGADTQYF. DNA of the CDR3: TGTGCCAGCAGCACTGGACTAGCGGGGGCAGATACGCAGTATTTT.